This record looks at one TCR beta chain sequence and its context. The antigen remains undetermined. There are 15 residues in the CDR3. V lost 0 bases, J lost 2 bases, and 10 bases lay in between. Germline V CDR1 and CDR2: SGDLS, YYNGEE. This sample was taken from a study of OX40 agonist ivuxolimab in advanced cancers. Study in general: The diagnoses of dose-escalation patients were hepatocellular carcinoma, melanoma, renal cell or head and neck cancer. Study results and caveats: Among the lowest peripheral clonal expansion occurred in 0.1-3.0 mg/kg partial responders. Relative to CD4+, CD8+ T cells held more expanded clones on average. In the 0.1 to 3.0 mg/kg range, CD4+ and CD8+ blood T cells had expanded clonally by week 6.

The protocol was immunoSEQ multiplex PCR, while the TCRdb copy is restricted to in-frame clones and leaves out a portion. This table holds tens of thousands of clones, roughly 80% found once. The sample consisted of CD4+ or CD8+ T cells sorted from blood, taken in a trial of the OX40 agonist ivuxolimab. V gene TRBV9 combines with J gene TRBJ2-3; D gene uncertain. The source is an adult with an advanced solid tumor such as melanoma, head and neck, liver or kidney cancer. The CDR3 spells CASSVGVVYTDTQYF. The CDR3 coding sequence is TGTGCCAGCAGCGTAGGGGTAGTCTACACAGATACGCAGTATTTT.